The rows below give T cell receptor beta chains drawn from one sample of a study of blood T cell repertoires in COVID-19. TCRdb keeps only in-frame clones here, not all; method: immunoSEQ multiplex PCR. The repertoire holds under 200,000 clones, with roughly 80% as singletons. Sequenced input: peripheral blood. These receptors originate from a woman in her sixties or seventies with COVID-19, enrolled during active disease. The CDR3 runs from the conserved cysteine through the conserved F or W. Each record gives: D gene, J gene, clone size, V gene, CDR3 length, CDR3 protein, CDR3 DNA. D genes are given only for firm matches. Size is stated for part of the rows, as once, few or many counts, or as a class when the clone is expanded.

D: TRBD2; J: TRBJ2-1; size: .; V: TRBV10-3; length: 15; CDR3: CAIRQRGGQGNEQFF; DNA: TGTGCCATACGCCAGCGGGGGGGCCAAGGGAATGAGCAGTTCTTC
D: TRBD2; J: TRBJ2-1; size: .; V: TRBV19; length: 15; CDR3: CASSIWTSGNNEQFF; DNA: TGTGCCAGTAGTATTTGGACTAGCGGAAACAATGAGCAGTTCTTC
D: .; J: TRBJ1-1; size: .; V: TRBV10-3; length: 12; CDR3: CAISDEGIEAFF; DNA: TGTGCCATCAGTGACGAGGGAATTGAAGCTTTCTTT
D: .; J: TRBJ1-6; size: .; V: TRBV12-3/TRBV12-4; length: 12; CDR3: CASSNINSPLHF; DNA: TGTGCCAGCAGTAACATAAATTCACCCCTCCACTTT
D: .; J: TRBJ2-5; size: .; V: TRBV5-4; length: 20; CDR3: CASSGTHRDKHLGNQETQYF; DNA: TGTGCCAGCAGCGGAACCCACCGGGACAAACACTTGGGCAACCAAGAGACCCAGTACTTC
D: .; J: TRBJ1-3; size: .; V: TRBV9; length: 17; CDR3: CASSGAAGEGWDDTIYF; DNA: TGTGCCAGCAGCGGCGCCGCCGGGGAGGGATGGGATGACACCATATATTTT
D: .; J: TRBJ1-5; size: .; V: TRBV2; length: 15; CDR3: CASRARDFSNQPQHF; DNA: TGTGCCAGCAGGGCTCGGGATTTTAGCAATCAGCCCCAGCATTTT
D: .; J: TRBJ1-2; size: .; V: TRBV6-6; length: 15; CDR3: CASSSVTVNNYGYTF; DNA: TGTGCCAGCAGTTCCGTGACAGTAAATAACTATGGCTACACCTTC
D: .; J: TRBJ1-1; size: .; V: TRBV3-1/TRBV3-2; length: 15; CDR3: CASSQEQSGDTEAFF; DNA: TGTGCCAGCAGCCAAGAGCAGAGCGGGGACACTGAAGCTTTCTTT
D: .; J: TRBJ1-2; size: few; V: TRBV28; length: 12; CDR3: CASSPRFHGYTF; DNA: TGTGCCAGCAGTCCCAGATTTCATGGCTACACCTTC
D: TRBD2; J: TRBJ2-3; size: .; V: TRBV18; length: 19; CDR3: CASSPRPGGRAEGTDTQYF; DNA: TGTGCCAGCTCACCACGACCCGGTGGGAGGGCCGAGGGCACAGATACGCAGTATTTT
D: TRBD2; J: TRBJ2-1; size: .; V: TRBV5-6; length: 16; CDR3: CASSFRSAGGGLGQFF; DNA: TGTGCCAGCAGCTTCCGGTCGGCGGGAGGGGGCCTGGGGCAGTTCTTC